These 27 T cell receptor beta chains were all obtained from the same sample, sequenced in a study of T cell changes during pregnancy in multiple sclerosis. Libraries were prepared by immunoSEQ multiplex PCR; TCRdb keeps only in-frame clonotypes and omits some of them. The sample lists tens of thousands of clones; approximately 90% were seen once. This sample comprised peripheral blood, obtained in the first trimester of pregnancy. Every receptor here comes from a female donor in good health, enrolled as a control in a pregnancy study.

The V and J genes are TRBV28 and TRBJ2-5; tentative D call: TRBD1 (5 bases). Between the trimmed V and J ends, which lost 4 bases and 4 bases, there was a span of 13 bases. Germline V gene data show CDR1 as MDHEN and CDR2 as SYDVKM. The CDR3 is made up of 14 amino acids. The CDR3 sequence: CASSSDRVGETQYF. CDR3 DNA sequence: TGTGCCAGCAGTTCCGACAGAGTGGGAGAGACCCAGTACTTC.

V gene TRBV4-1 combines with J gene TRBJ1-1, with TRBD1 matching over 7 bases. V lost 0 bases, J lost 8 bases, and 6 bases stayed unmatched. The germline gives CDR1 MGHRA, CDR2 YSYEKL. The CDR3 length is 14 residues. The CDR3 sequence: CASSQDWGQNEAFF. CDR3 DNA: TGCGCCAGCAGCCAAGATTGGGGACAGAACGAAGCTTTCTTT.

This chain links TRBV29-1 with TRBJ2-3; the match to TRBD2 covers 11 bases. V dropped 0 bases and J dropped 2; count of bases not matched to a gene: 1. The CDR3 extends over 15 amino acids. The V gene's germline CDR1 is SQVTM and CDR2 ANQGSEA. The CDR3 here is CSVEDSGGATDTQYF. The CDR3 region has the DNA TGCAGCGTTGAAGATAGCGGGGGGGCCACAGATACGCAGTATTTT.

V and J are TRBV4-1 and TRBJ2-7; tentative D call: TRBD2 (6 bases). CDR3 length: 13 residues. CDR1 and CDR2 (germline): MGHRA, YSYEKL. V was shortened by 3 bases and J by 6 bases, with 12 bases between the two germline ends. The CDR3 bases are TGCGCCAGCAGCCACCGGGTCGGGGGCGAGCAGTACTTC. Amino acids: CASSHRVGGEQYF.

The V call is TRBV9, the J call TRBJ1-2; D might be TRBD1 (6 bases). There are 15 residues in the CDR3. Germline lookup yields CDR1 SGDLS and CDR2 YYNGEE. The V end lost 0 bases, the J end lost 4 bases, and 13 bases lay between the germline ends. The CDR3: CASSVGDRSAYGYTF. In nucleotides, the CDR3 is TGTGCCAGCAGCGTAGGTGACAGGTCCGCCTATGGCTACACCTTC.

The rearrangement uses TRBV4-2 and TRBJ2-7; 10 bases line up with TRBD2. V dropped 3 bases and J dropped 3; count of bases not matched to a gene: 5. The germline V gene encodes CDR1 LGHNA and CDR2 YNFKEQ. The CDR3 contains 15 residues. In DNA form, the CDR3 reads TGTGCCAGCAGCCATGGACTAGCGGATAACTACGAGCAGTACTTC. It encodes CASSHGLADNYEQYF.

The V and J genes are TRBV5-1 and TRBJ2-3, with 7 bases that match TRBD2. Germline assignment: CDR1 SGHRS and CDR2 YFSETQ. V lost 2 bases and J lost 0; bases outside the gene matches: 3. The CDR3 has 15 residues. Here the CDR3 DNA reads TGCGCCAGCAGCTTTCAAGCGGGGAGCACAGATACGCAGTATTTT. Its translation: CASSFQAGSTDTQYF.

The rearrangement joins TRBV27 to TRBJ1-2, with TRBD1 matching over 9 bases. The CDR3 is 13 amino acids. V shed 5 bases, J shed 6 bases, and the junction held 4 bases outside the gene matches. The germline gives CDR1 MNHEY, CDR2 SMNVEV (reference sequence). The CDR3 DNA reads TGTGCCAGCAGTACAGGGGGCTTTGATGGCTACACCTTC. Protein sequence: CASSTGGFDGYTF.

V and J are TRBV7-2 and TRBJ2-6; D unresolved. The CDR3 is 18 residues long. Germline V gene lookup returns CDR1 SGHTA and CDR2 FQGNSA. V was clipped by 1 base and J by 0 bases, with 13 bases between them. The CDR3: CASSLEAGLSSGANVLTF. CDR3 coding DNA: TGTGCCAGCAGCTTAGAGGCAGGCCTCAGCTCTGGGGCCAACGTCCTGACTTTC.

CDR3 in DNA: TGTGCCAGCAGTGAGAGTGAAGCTTTCTTT. It translates to CASSESEAFF. The chain joins TRBV2 to TRBJ1-1; D ambiguous. Per the germline V gene, CDR1 is SNHLY and CDR2 is FYNNEI. The V end lost 3 bases, the J end lost 7 bases, and 3 bases lay between the germline ends. The CDR3 spans 10 residues.

The V and J genes are TRBV13 and TRBJ2-1; tentative D call: TRBD1 (6 bases). CDR3 size: 15 residues. Germline CDR1 reads PRHDT; CDR2 reads FYEKMQ (reference sequence). V lost 5 bases and J 6 bases, leaving 17 bases between the germline ends. The CDR3 reads CASSQTGHPINEQFF. CDR3 DNA: TGTGCCAGCAGCCAAACAGGGCACCCTATCAATGAGCAGTTCTTC.

The chain recombines TRBV7-6 with TRBJ2-7; the D is unclear. The germline V gene encodes CDR1 SGHVS and CDR2 FNYEAQ. V was shortened by 5 bases and J by 2 bases, with 10 bases between the two germline ends. The CDR3 consists of 13 residues. The CDR3 protein is CASSVWPTYEQYF. DNA of the CDR3: TGTGCCAGCAGCGTCTGGCCAACCTACGAGCAGTACTTC.

The chain carries TRBV5-6 and TRBJ1-6; D is uncertain. Trimming took off 1 base at V and 7 bases at J, with 3 bases between the two ends. This CDR3 has 12 residues. Germline lookup yields CDR1 SGHDT and CDR2 YYEEEE. CDR3 in DNA: TGTGCCAGCAGCTTGTCAAATTCACCCCTCCACTTT. It encodes CASSLSNSPLHF.

The CDR3 loop is CASSPPGQGGFGIQYF. CDR3 DNA: TGTGCCAGCAGCCCGCCGGGTCAGGGTGGCTTCGGCATTCAGTACTTC. The chain employs TRBV7-2 and TRBJ2-4; maybe TRBD1 (5 bases). Deletions cut 5 bases from V and 9 bases from J, with 23 bases between. This CDR3 has 16 amino acids. The germline V gene has CDR1 SGHTA and CDR2 FQGNSA.

The rearrangement uses TRBV7-3 and TRBJ2-7, with D perhaps matching TRBD1 (6 bases). CDR3 length equals 14 residues. V lost 5 bases and J 2 bases, leaving 13 bases between the germline ends. Germline-derived CDR1 and CDR2 are SGHTA and FQGTGA. The CDR3 loop is CASSAGQSPYEQYF. The CDR3 nucleotides are TGTGCCAGCAGCGCTGGACAGAGCCCCTACGAGCAGTACTTC. The entire variable domain, with the rest obtained from reference TRBV7-3 and TRBJ2-7, is as follows: GAGVSQTPSNKVTEKGKYVELRCDPISGHTALYWYRQSLGQGPEFLIYFQGTGAADDSGLPNDRFFAVRPEGSVSTLKIQRTERGDSAVYLCASSAGQSPYEQYFGPGTRLTVT.

The J gene is TRBJ1-1, the V gene TRBV28, with TRBD1 identical over 7 bases. CDR3 length equals 15 residues. The J segment lost 0 bases and the V segment lost 5 bases, leaving 6 bases of the junction unmatched. In germline, CDR1 is MDHEN, CDR2 SYDVKM. CDR3 sequence reads: CASSRGLHLNTEAFF. CDR3 DNA: TGTGCCAGCAGTAGGGGGCTCCACTTGAACACTGAAGCTTTCTTT.

The chain links TRBV18 to TRBJ1-1; no firm D call. Deletions cut 2 bases from V and 4 bases from J, with 5 bases between. CDR1 is KGHSH and CDR2 is LQKENI in the germline V gene. The CDR3 spans 12 residues. The DNA for the CDR3 is TGTGCCAGCTCACCAGAGGGCACTGAAGCTTTCTTT. Amino acids: CASSPEGTEAFF.

The chain combines TRBV5-1 with TRBJ2-7, with D tentatively TRBD1 (7 bases). This CDR3 is 11 amino acids long. Germline CDR1 is SGHRS and CDR2 is YFSETQ. Trimming removed 3 bases at V and 10 bases at J, with 11 bases between. The CDR3 nucleotides read TGCGCCAGCAGCTGGGGGGACAGCCAGTACTTC. This encodes CASSWGDSQYF.

The chain links TRBV5-1 to TRBJ2-1; 8 bases line up with TRBD2. This CDR3 contains 14 residues. Germline V CDR1 and CDR2: SGHRS, YFSETQ. V gave up 4 bases and J gave up 7 bases; unmatched junction bases: 7. This CDR3 reads CASSPGGKENEQFF. The CDR3 DNA reads TGCGCCAGCAGCCCGGGGGGGAAGGAAAATGAGCAGTTCTTC.

V and J are TRBV5-1 and TRBJ1-1; the D is unclear. Trimming removed 4 bases from V and 5 bases from J, with 12 bases in between. Germline V gene lookup returns CDR1 SGHRS and CDR2 YFSETQ. The CDR3 contains 13 residues. CDR3 amino acids: CASSLNGATEAFF. CDR3 sequence (DNA): TGCGCCAGCAGCCTGAACGGTGCGACTGAAGCTTTCTTT.

CDR3 sequence (DNA): TGCAGTGCTGGACAGCAAGAGACCCAGTACTTC. Translating gives CSAGQQETQYF. This rearrangement joins TRBV20-1 to TRBJ2-5; tentatively, D is TRBD1 (6 bases). The V end was cut by 5 bases, the J end by 2 bases, with 6 bases between. Per the germline V gene, CDR1 is DFQATT and CDR2 is SNEGSKA (reference sequence). This CDR3 contains 11 residues.

This clone appeared a single time. The chain employs TRBV9 and TRBJ2-5; weak D call: TRBD1 (6 bases). The ends were cut back, 3 bases at V and 4 bases at J, with 13 bases in the middle. CDR3 length: 14 residues. Germline V gives CDR1 SGDLS, CDR2 YYNGEE. The CDR3 spells CASSGTGIAETQYF. CDR3 nucleotides: TGTGCCAGCAGCGGTACAGGGATTGCAGAGACCCAGTACTTC. Full variable domain (outside the CDR3, taken from reference TRBV9 and TRBJ2-5): DSGVTQTPKHLITATGQRVTLRCSPRSGDLSVYWYQQSLDQGLQFLIQYYNGEERAKGNILERFSAQQFPDLHSELNLSSLELGDSALYFCASSGTGIAETQYFGPGTRLLVL.

This clone has a single count. V is TRBV18 and J is TRBJ1-3, with 7 bases lining up with TRBD1. The length of the CDR3 is 18 residues. Trimming cost V 6 bases and J 1 base; bases outside gene matches: 15. Germline loops: CDR1 KGHSH, CDR2 LQKENI. CDR3 sequence (DNA): TGTGCCAGCTCTCCTACCTTGAGCTCGACAGGGTCTGGAAACACCATATATTTT. It encodes CASSPTLSSTGSGNTIYF.

The chain couples TRBV5-6 to TRBJ1-4; a weak D match, TRBD1 (5 bases). The CDR3 has 14 residues. Germline V lookup: CDR1 SGHDT, CDR2 YYEEEE. V lost 4 bases to trimming and J lost 8 bases, with 15 bases between them. CDR3 nucleotides: TGTGCCAGCAGCCCGCAGGGTATCGGAGAAAAACTGTTTTTT. Its protein is CASSPQGIGEKLFF.

This chain joins TRBV7-9 and TRBJ1-4, with TRBD1 as a possible D gene (5 bases). The CDR3 is 16 residues long. CDR1 SEHNR and CDR2 FQNEAQ come from the germline V gene (reference sequence). Between the trimmed V and J ends, which lost 2 bases and 0 bases, there was a span of 10 bases. In DNA, the CDR3 is TGTGCCAGCAGCTTACGGGGGGGGTCAACTAATGAAAAACTGTTTTTT. Residues: CASSLRGGSTNEKLFF.

The table lists this clone with a count of one. The rearrangement uses TRBV18 and TRBJ1-1, with D perhaps TRBD1 (5 bases). The V gene's germline CDR1 is KGHSH and CDR2 LQKENI. V lost 3 bases to trimming and J lost 7 bases, with 9 bases between them. The CDR3 is 12 residues long. CDR3 loop: CASSPKGFEAFF. CDR3 nucleotide sequence: TGTGCCAGCTCACCTAAGGGGTTTGAAGCTTTCTTT.

In this sample, this clone turned up a few times. The DNA of the CDR3 is TGTGCCACCAGCAGAGTGCGGACATCCCTCTCTGGAAACACCATATATTTT. Translating it yields CATSRVRTSLSGNTIYF. The chain uses TRBV15 and TRBJ1-3; D is possibly TRBD1 (5 bases). Deletions cut 1 base from V and 0 bases from J, with 13 bases between. The CDR3 loop spans 17 amino acids. CDR1 LNHNV and CDR2 YYDKDF come from the germline V gene (reference sequence).